This T cell receptor beta chain derives from a study of blood T cell repertoires in COVID-19. About the study: The United States, Italy and Spain supplied acute and convalescent COVID-19 samples. Nucleic acid was either cDNA or gDNA, and it came from T cells, B-cell-depleted T cells, or PBMCs.

Germline V lookup: CDR1 MDHEN, CDR2 SYDVKM. V was pared by 5 bases and J by 4 bases, with 15 bases between. The CDR3 consists of 15 residues. Study processing details: Amplifying reference gene primers gave estimates of nucleated cell counts. The method was immunoSEQ multiplex PCR; TCRdb's version includes in-frame clones alone and lacks a portion of them. V, J and clone size are taken as reported in that table, and D and trimming were inferred from the DNA itself. The sample holds approximately 210,000 clones, approximately 78% seen once. The receptor's source is a woman aged 40 to 50 with acute or convalescent COVID-19. The rearrangement uses TRBV28 and TRBJ1-5; D is unclear. The sample was peripheral blood. This CDR3 reads CASSPRAGWNQPQHF. The CDR3, as DNA: TGTGCCAGCAGTCCCCGAGCGGGGTGGAATCAGCCCCAGCATTTT.